This note documents a single T cell receptor (beta chain) sequence. This CDR3 comprises 14 residues. Germline-derived CDR1 and CDR2 are SGHAT and FQNNGV. V lost 2 bases to trimming and J lost 0 bases, with 8 bases between them. The TCR-sequenced patients were a few responders to pembrolizumab. This entry belongs to a study of PD-1 blockade in mismatch repair-deficient tumors. The repertoire was sequenced with immunoSEQ multiplex PCR; TCRdb's copy has only in-frame clones and lacks some. Of 55,000 to 85,000 clones detected, 70% to 80% appear once; the ten largest clones hold 4.5% to 7%. This clonotype was obtained from an adult with mismatch repair-deficient cancer. This chain links TRBV11-2 with TRBJ2-7, with D uncertain. The source material was peripheral blood, sampled 2 weeks after starting pembrolizumab. The CDR3 sequence: CASSLQALSYEQYF. DNA for the CDR3: TGTGCCAGCAGCTTACAGGCACTCTCCTACGAGCAGTACTTC.